The entry below gives a single TCR beta chain sequence along with its context. These data are taken from a study of cytomegalovirus exposure and HLA in healthy donors. Deletions cut 3 bases from V and 5 bases from J, with 16 bases between. Germline CDR1 is SGHVS and CDR2 is FQNEAQ. CDR3 length equals 15 residues. The PCR contained 60 Vbeta and 13 Jbeta primers. Per the original methods: Counted up in a later analysis, unique TCR beta chains came to roughly 80 million, with around 9.9 million shared. Assay: immunoSEQ multiplex PCR; the TCRdb copy retains only in-frame clones and omits some. V, J and clone size derive from that table, while D and trimming were established from the DNA sequence. Of approximately 110,000 clones listed, over 65% are singletons.

The gene calls are TRBV7-8 and TRBJ2-5; D remains unclear. The specimen was PBMCs. The TCR originated in a female donor in good health and CMV-seropositive. CDR3 nucleotides: TGTGCCAGCAGCTTCAGTATCGCGGAAAAGGAGACCCAGTACTTC. It yields the protein CASSFSIAEKETQYF.